This TCR beta chain was recorded in a study of T cell responses to AZD1222 COVID-19 vaccine. The germline V and J ends were trimmed by 0 bases and 4 bases, with 17 bases remaining between them. The germline V gene encodes CDR1 SGHTA and CDR2 FQGTGA. The CDR3 totals 17 residues. TCRdb's table, derived via immunoSEQ multiplex PCR, lists solely in-frame clones and lacks some. This table has some 110,000 clones, roughly 87% appearing once. The rearrangement joins TRBV7-3 to TRBJ2-3; a weak D match, TRBD1 (5 bases). The receptor comes from an adult in good health. Specimen: peripheral blood, collected on day 0 of AZD1222 vaccination. The CDR3 nucleotides are TGTGCCAGCAGCTTAACCCTCGGACCCTTAGGGGCAGATACGCAGTATTTT. Amino acid sequence: CASSLTLGPLGADTQYF.